This record covers a single T cell receptor beta chain. This entry is derived from a study of blood T cell repertoires in COVID-19. As for the study in general: Spain, Italy and the United States supplied samples that represented acute and convalescent COVID-19. Nucleic acid was either cDNA or gDNA, and it came from T cells, B-cell-depleted T cells, or PBMCs.

The germline V and J ends were trimmed by 0 bases and 4 bases, with 18 bases remaining between them. This CDR3 contains 17 residues. Germline V gene sequence: CDR1 SGDLS, CDR2 YYNGEE. Authors' methods: Reference gene primer amplification gave nucleated cell count estimates. The repertoire was sequenced with immunoSEQ multiplex PCR; TCRdb's copy has only in-frame clones and lacks some. V and J calls and clone size are those listed in that table; D and trimming were worked out from the DNA. The data contain approximately 92,000 clones, about 83% of them singletons. This TCR derives from a man between 65 and 85 years old with active or convalescent COVID-19. The rearrangement uses TRBV9 and TRBJ2-3; tentative D call: TRBD1 (5 bases). The sample consisted of peripheral blood. CDR3 coding DNA: TGTGCCAGCAGCGTAGCTACCTCAGGGCAATGGCCAGATACGCAGTATTTT. Protein sequence: CASSVATSGQWPDTQYF. Full variable domain (missing parts from reference TRBV9 and TRBJ2-3): DSGVTQTPKHLITATGQRVTLRCSPRSGDLSVYWYQQSLDQGLQFLIQYYNGEERAKGNILERFSAQQFPDLHSELNLSSLELGDSALYFCASSVATSGQWPDTQYFGPGTRLTVL.